The next 4 T cell receptor beta chains were all read from a single sample in a study of CD8 T cells in ankylosing spondylitis. TCRdb processed the 5' RACE reads anew with MiXCR; each CDR3 protein has one entry. The sample shows some 140,000 distinct CDR3 sequences, roughly 8.3% of them seen only once. The source material was synovial fluid, either unsorted or a sorted T cell fraction (not recorded which). These receptors were collected from a male donor with ankylosing spondylitis.

The rearrangement joins TRBV18 to TRBJ1-1; D unresolved. V was clipped by 5 bases and J by 0 bases, with 10 bases between them. In germline, CDR1 is KGHSH, CDR2 LQKENI. CDR3 length equals 14 residues. The CDR3 reads CASSFEQLNTEAFF. For the CDR3, the DNA is TGTGCCAGCTCATTTGAACAGCTGAACACTGAAGCTTTCTTT.

There are a few counts of this clonotype. This rearrangement joins TRBV5-1 to TRBJ2-1; D tentatively reads TRBD1 or TRBD2 (5 bases each). With 4 bases removed from V and 3 bases from J, the gap between germline ends came to 17 bases. The CDR3 loop spans 16 amino acids. Germline-derived CDR1 and CDR2 are SGHRS and YFSETQ. The CDR3, as DNA: TGCGCCAGCAGCATACGGCCGGGACCCAACTACAATGAGCAGTTCTTC. This sequence encodes CASSIRPGPNYNEQFF.

This clonotype was detected many times. This chain links TRBV20-1 with TRBJ2-1; 9 bases fit TRBD2. The CDR3 consists of 13 residues. The V segment lost 6 bases and the J segment 9 bases; nucleotides outside the gene matches: 9. Germline values: CDR1 DFQATT, CDR2 SNEGSKA (reference sequence). The CDR3 is CSATGTSRSEQFF. Written as DNA, the CDR3 is TGCAGTGCGACCGGGACTAGCAGGAGTGAGCAGTTCTTC.

This clonotype was recorded at least ten times. The chain carries TRBV7-9 and TRBJ1-2; possible D gene TRBD1, 6 bases. V lost 6 bases and J lost 4, with 18 bases in between. CDR1 is SEHNR, CDR2 FQNEAQ, per germline (reference sequence). The length of the CDR3 is 15 residues. CDR3 nucleotides: TGTGCCAGCAGTAGATCGGACAGCCGGATCTATGGCTACACCTTC. This gives the protein CASSRSDSRIYGYTF.